These 18 T cell receptor beta chains were sequenced from one sample in a study of control samples from healthy donors and cancer patients. Assay used: immunoSEQ multiplex PCR; TCRdb lists only in-frame clones, some missing. Of 150,000 to 200,000 clones listed, around 91% are singletons. Sample: blood. Receptors were obtained from a woman aged 25 to 39 in good health.

In its sample, this clone was seen a few times. The V and J genes are TRBV15 and TRBJ1-4, with 7 bases lining up with TRBD1. Trimming removed 3 bases from V and 0 bases from J; junction bases left unmatched: 1. The CDR3 loop spans 15 amino acids. The germline CDR1 and CDR2 sequences are LNHNV and YYDKDF (reference sequence). The CDR3 DNA sequence: TGTGCCACCAGCAGTGACAGGGCAACTAATGAAAAACTGTTTTTT. It is translated as CATSSDRATNEKLFF.

This clone was found once. The J gene is TRBJ1-1, the V gene TRBV10-1; 7 bases line up with TRBD1. The germline V gene encodes CDR1 WNHNN and CDR2 SYGVQD (reference sequence). J lost 0 bases, V lost 4 bases, and 8 bases had no gene match. The CDR3 runs to 16 residues. The CDR3 here is CASSATKGQMNTEAFF. CDR3 nucleotides: TGCGCCAGCAGTGCGACCAAGGGACAGATGAACACTGAAGCTTTCTTT.

This clone was detected only once. V and J are TRBV6-5 and TRBJ1-1; the D gene is possibly TRBD1 (5 bases). Germline V CDR1 and CDR2: MNHEY, SVGAGI. Trimming pared 5 bases from V and 0 bases from J, leaving 10 bases between. This CDR3 spans 14 amino acids. CDR3 coding DNA: TGTGCCAGCAGTAGCAGGGTCATGAACACTGAAGCTTTCTTT. Encoded protein: CASSSRVMNTEAFF.

Of note for this clone: The sample holds other DNA sequences that translate to the same CDR3. The genes are TRBV28 and TRBJ1-5, with D unresolved. Germline assignment: CDR1 MDHEN and CDR2 SYDVKM. V gave up 3 bases and J gave up 0 bases, with 3 bases separating them. This CDR3 is built from 13 residues. This CDR3 is CASSLISNQPQHF. The CDR3 DNA sequence: TGTGCCAGCAGTTTGATTAGCAATCAGCCCCAGCATTTT.

V is TRBV28 and J is TRBJ1-4; unclear D gene. CDR3 length: 12 residues. From germline, CDR1 is MDHEN and CDR2 SYDVKM. Trimming took off 5 bases at V and 3 bases at J, with 4 bases between the two ends. The CDR3 protein is CASSTANEKLFF. The CDR3 DNA sequence: TGTGCCAGCAGTACAGCTAATGAAAAACTGTTTTTT.

This clone was seen once. The chain is built from TRBV20-1 and TRBJ2-7, with a possible D match to TRBD2 (5 bases). Germline CDR1 reads DFQATT; CDR2 reads SNEGSKA (reference sequence). The CDR3 extends over 11 amino acids. V was clipped by 5 bases and J by 2 bases, with 7 bases between them. The CDR3 sequence is CSAERTYEQYF. The CDR3 DNA follows: TGCAGTGCTGAGCGGACCTACGAGCAGTACTTC.

J is TRBJ2-7 and V is TRBV12-2; the table's D call of TRBD2 was not tested on the DNA. TRBV12-2 is described as a pseudogene. The CDR3 length is 16 residues. CDR3 DNA: TGTGCAAGTCGCTTAGCGGCGCGGGAGCACCCCTACGAGCAGTACTTC. Protein sequence: CASRLAAREHPYEQYF.

The rearrangement uses TRBV7-2 and TRBJ1-5, with 10 bases fitting TRBD1. Germline lookup yields CDR1 SGHTA and CDR2 FQGNSA. The junction had 6 bases not matched to a gene; V was cut back by 5 bases and J by 5 bases. The CDR3 spans 15 residues. The DNA of the CDR3 is TGTGCCAGCAGCGACCGGGACAGGGGTTATCAGCCCCAGCATTTT. The encoded protein is CASSDRDRGYQPQHF. The full variable domain, completed using reference TRBV7-2 and TRBJ1-5, is GAGVSQSPSNKVTEKGKDVELRCDPISGHTALYWYRQSLGQGLEFLIYFQGNSAPDKSGLPSDRFSAERTGGSVSTLTIQRTQQEDSAVYLCASSDRDRGYQPQHFGDGTRLSIL.

V gene TRBV5-4 combines with J gene TRBJ1-3; D ambiguous. V lost 2 bases and J lost 4, with 4 bases in between. The CDR3 runs 12 residues. Germline loops: CDR1 SGHNT, CDR2 YYREEE (reference sequence). This CDR3 is CASSLKGNTIYF. CDR3 nucleotide sequence: TGTGCCAGCAGCTTAAAAGGAAACACCATATATTTT.

The chain has TRBV18 and TRBJ2-7, with TRBD2 matching 12 bases. Trimming took 3 bases from V and 5 from J; bases not matched to a gene: 11. CDR3 size: 17 residues. Per the germline V gene, CDR1 is KGHSH and CDR2 is LQKENI. CDR3 protein: CASSPPLAGGPVNEQYF. The CDR3 coding sequence is TGTGCCAGCTCACCCCCCCTAGCGGGGGGGCCCGTGAACGAGCAGTACTTC.

The chain carries TRBV30 and TRBJ1-2; TRBD1 aligns across 7 bases. V dropped 4 bases and J dropped 4; count of bases not matched to a gene: 6. Germline V lookup: CDR1 GTSNPN, CDR2 SVGIG (reference sequence). The CDR3 consists of 13 residues. Written as DNA, the CDR3 is TGTGCCTGGATGACAGGGAGAGTCTATGGCTACACCTTC. It translates to CAWMTGRVYGYTF.

This clone was seen a single time. The chain has TRBV4-2 and TRBJ2-1; 9 nucleotides line up with TRBD2. In germline, CDR1 is LGHNA, CDR2 YNFKEQ. The CDR3 sequence is 16 residues long. With V trimmed by 0 bases and J by 8 bases, 8 bases remained unmatched. Here the CDR3 DNA reads TGTGCCAGCAGCCAAGAGGGTGGCGGGAGGGCCTATGAGCAGTTCTTC. Protein sequence: CASSQEGGGRAYEQFF.

This clone was seen a handful of times. The V gene is TRBV7-6, the J gene TRBJ1-6, with 10 positions matching TRBD1. The germline gives CDR1 SGHVS, CDR2 FNYEAQ. The trim removed 1 base at V and 10 bases at J, leaving 1 base unmatched. The CDR3 has 14 residues. The CDR3 sequence: CASSLGTGGSPLHF. CDR3 coding DNA: TGTGCCAGCAGCTTAGGGACAGGGGGGTCACCCCTCCACTTT.

The J gene is TRBJ2-7, the V gene TRBV5-1; no firm D call. V was shortened by 0 bases and J by 0 bases, with 10 bases between the two germline ends. The germline V gene has CDR1 SGHRS and CDR2 YFSETQ. The CDR3 loop spans 15 amino acids. The CDR3 sequence is CASSLAARHSYEQYF. Here the CDR3 DNA reads TGCGCCAGCAGCTTGGCCGCCAGACACTCCTACGAGCAGTACTTC.

The J gene is TRBJ1-3, the V gene TRBV7-8; D is unresolved. The CDR3 length is 12 residues. In germline, CDR1 is SGHVS, CDR2 FQNEAQ. Trimming pared 1 base from V and 4 bases from J, leaving 2 bases between. DNA of the CDR3: TGTGCCAGCAGCTTAGAGGGAAACACCATATATTTT. Translation: CASSLEGNTIYF.

The gene calls are TRBV19 and TRBJ1-5; TRBD1 matches at 8 bases. CDR3 length: 14 amino acids. CDR1 is LNHDA, CDR2 SQIVND, per germline (reference sequence). V was pared by 1 base and J by 6 bases, with 2 bases of the junction left unmatched. CDR3 sequence: CASSIATGGQPQHF. The CDR3 DNA sequence: TGTGCCAGTAGTATAGCTACAGGGGGTCAGCCCCAGCATTTT.

The chain recombines TRBV11-2 with TRBJ2-7; TRBD1 matches 8 bases. Germline V gene lookup returns CDR1 SGHAT and CDR2 FQNNGV. V lost 2 bases and J lost 2; bases outside the gene matches: 5. This CDR3 is built from 15 residues. In DNA form, the CDR3 reads TGTGCCAGCAGCTTAATTGGACAGGGCGCCTACGAGCAGTACTTC. As protein: CASSLIGQGAYEQYF.

The sample holds one count of this clone. V is TRBV7-8 and J is TRBJ1-1; D might be TRBD1 (6 bases). Trimming took 5 bases from V and 1 from J, leaving 14 bases between them. CDR3 length equals 15 residues. Looked up from germline, CDR1 is SGHVS and CDR2 is FQNEAQ. The CDR3, as DNA: TGTGCCAGCAGCCCCTTCGGGGGCCGGAACACTGAAGCTTTCTTT. It is translated as CASSPFGGRNTEAFF.